These 5 T cell receptor beta chains were sequenced from one sample in a study of graft-versus-host responses after intestinal transplantation. Sequenced by immunoSEQ multiplex PCR; TCRdb stores in-frame clones only, minus some. The repertoire holds about 100,000 clones, with more than 85% as singletons. These receptors have no known antigen. The sequences come from unstimulated CD4+ T cells sorted from spleen or lymph node cells, collected before transplant. These receptor sequences come from a human donor who was the organ donor for an intestinal transplant.

The CDR3 DNA sequence: TGTGCCAGCAGTTTTAGCGGGGGGCCAACGGAGACCCAGTACTTC. Residues: CASSFSGGPTETQYF. The V call is TRBV6-1, the J call TRBJ2-5; TRBD2 agrees at 10 bases. V shed 5 bases and J 5 bases; nucleotides not matched to a gene: 8. Germline V lookup: CDR1 MNHNS, CDR2 SASEGT. The CDR3 covers 15 residues.

The J gene is TRBJ2-2, the V gene TRBV7-9, with D possibly being TRBD2 (6 bases). Germline CDR1 is SEHNR and CDR2 is FQNEAQ (reference sequence). V lost 5 bases, J lost 5 bases, and 9 bases lay in between. The CDR3 covers 13 residues. CDR3 amino acids: CASSPGETGELFF. The CDR3 DNA sequence: TGTGCCAGCAGCCCGGGGGAGACCGGGGAGCTGTTTTTT.

This clone was observed a handful of times. The rearrangement links TRBV6-6 to TRBJ1-5, with D maybe TRBD1 (5 bases). Germline-derived CDR1 and CDR2 are MNHNY and SVGAGI (reference sequence). V lost 6 bases and J 6 bases, leaving 12 bases between the germline ends. This CDR3 contains 13 residues. This CDR3 reads CASSGAGSQPQHF. Here the CDR3 DNA reads TGTGCCAGCAGCGGCGCAGGGAGTCAGCCCCAGCATTTT.

The chain is built from TRBV19 and TRBJ1-1; D might be TRBD1 (5 bases). The CDR3 totals 13 residues. The germline gives CDR1 LNHDA, CDR2 SQIVND (reference sequence). With 8 bases removed from V and 0 bases from J, the gap between germline ends came to 10 bases. The CDR3 nucleotides read TGTGCCAGTGGACAAGGGATGAACACTGAAGCTTTCTTT. It specifies CASGQGMNTEAFF. The full variable domain, rest sourced from reference TRBV19 and TRBJ1-1, is DGGITQSPKYLFRKEGQNVTLSCEQNLNHDAMYWYRQDPGQGLRLIYYSQIVNDFQKGDIAEGYSVSREKKESFPLTVTSAQKNPTAFYLCASGQGMNTEAFFGQGTRLTVV.

This clone has a handful of counts. The rearrangement links TRBV7-8 to TRBJ2-7; a weak D match, TRBD1 (5 bases). This CDR3 spans 16 amino acids. From germline, CDR1 is SGHVS and CDR2 FQNEAQ. Trimming took 1 base from V and 5 from J, leaving 18 bases between them. CDR3 sequence: CASSLGAGYLSHEQYF. DNA for the CDR3: TGTGCCAGCAGCTTAGGGGCAGGGTACCTCAGCCACGAGCAGTACTTC.